Reported below is one T cell receptor (beta chain). The table came from immunoSEQ multiplex PCR; TCRdb's copy has only in-frame clones and leaves some out. Seen here are some 290,000 clones, 85% to 90% observed once, and the top ten hold roughly 2.9%. This sample was taken from a study of blood T cell repertoires in COVID-19. Study summary: COVID-19 samples collected from the United States, Italy and Spain covered acute and convalescent phases. In each case, the material was cDNA or gDNA derived from T cells, B-cell-depleted T cells, or PBMCs.

CDR3 length equals 14 residues. CDR1 and CDR2 from the germline V gene are SEHNR and FQNEAQ (reference sequence). Trimming shortened V by 5 bases and J by 9 bases, and 20 bases separated the two germline ends. The TCR sequence derives from a woman aged 30 to 39 with COVID-19, enrolled during active disease. Sequencing was done on a sample of peripheral blood. The chain uses TRBV7-9 and TRBJ2-7, with D maybe TRBD2 (6 bases). For the CDR3, the DNA is TGTGCCAGCAGCCCAACTGCAGCTAGCGACCTGCAGTACTTC. It specifies CASSPTAASDLQYF.